The source of this TCR beta chain is a study of blood T cell repertoires in COVID-19. Study information: Spain, Italy and the United States supplied samples that represented acute and convalescent COVID-19. In each case, the material was cDNA or gDNA derived from T cells, B-cell-depleted T cells, or PBMCs.

Recruited during active infection, patients (from Seattle) were subsequently followed longitudinally. Sequencing was performed with immunoSEQ multiplex PCR; in TCRdb, only in-frame clones are kept and a portion is missing. The sample has about half a million clones; about 88% are singletons. The J segment lost 2 bases and the V segment lost 7 bases, leaving 3 bases of the junction unmatched. This CDR3 region has 13 residues. V gene TRBV12-3 or TRBV12-4 combines with J gene TRBJ2-7; 9 nucleotides agree with TRBD1. This clonotype originated in a young man with COVID-19, enrolled during active disease. Sequencing was done on a sample of peripheral blood. The CDR3: CASKGTGTYEQYF. The DNA of the CDR3 is TGTGCCAGCAAAGGGACAGGGACCTACGAGCAGTACTTC.